This TCR beta chain stems from a study of control samples from healthy donors and cancer patients. Produced via immunoSEQ multiplex PCR; TCRdb's table is partial and in-frame only. The sample lists under 450,000 clones, about 93% occurring once. The germline gives CDR1 SNHLY, CDR2 FYNNEI. V trimming: 0 bases; J trimming: 9 bases; junction bases outside the gene matches: 2. CDR3 length: 14 residues. The material sequenced was PBMCs. V usage is TRBV2 and J usage is TRBJ1-6; 7 bases map to TRBD1. The TCR comes from a man in his forties with head and neck cancer. The CDR3 here is CASSEAGGSSPLHF. CDR3 in DNA: TGTGCCAGCAGTGAAGCAGGGGGCAGTTCACCCCTCCACTTT. The whole variable domain, remainder taken from reference TRBV2 and TRBJ1-6, is EPEVTQTPSHQVTQMGQEVILRCVPISNHLYFYWYRQILGQKVEFLVSFYNNEISEKSEIFDDQFSVERPDGSNFTLKIRSTKLEDSAMYFCASSEAGGSSPLHFGNGTRLTVT.